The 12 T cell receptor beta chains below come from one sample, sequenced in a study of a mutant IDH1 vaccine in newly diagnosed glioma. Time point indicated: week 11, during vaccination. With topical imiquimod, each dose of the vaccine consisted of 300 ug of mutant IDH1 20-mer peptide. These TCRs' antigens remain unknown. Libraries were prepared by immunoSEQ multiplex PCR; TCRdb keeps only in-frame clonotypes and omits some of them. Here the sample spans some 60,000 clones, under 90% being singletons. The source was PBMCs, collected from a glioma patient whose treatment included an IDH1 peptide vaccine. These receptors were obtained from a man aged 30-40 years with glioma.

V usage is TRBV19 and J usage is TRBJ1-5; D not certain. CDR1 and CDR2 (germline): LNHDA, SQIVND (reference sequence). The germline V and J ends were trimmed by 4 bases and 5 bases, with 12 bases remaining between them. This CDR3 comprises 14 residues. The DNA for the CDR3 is TGTGCCAGTAGTAGCAGCACCGGGGATCAGCCCCAGCATTTT. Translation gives CASSSSTGDQPQHF.

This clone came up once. Written as DNA, the CDR3 is TGTGCCAGCAGCCGCCTGCGGGAGCAGTACTTC. Translated, it gives CASSRLREQYF. The chain uses TRBV6-1 and TRBJ2-7; D gene unclear. Germline V gives CDR1 MNHNS, CDR2 SASEGT. Trimming shortened V by 6 bases and J by 7 bases, and 10 bases separated the two germline ends. The CDR3 consists of 11 residues.

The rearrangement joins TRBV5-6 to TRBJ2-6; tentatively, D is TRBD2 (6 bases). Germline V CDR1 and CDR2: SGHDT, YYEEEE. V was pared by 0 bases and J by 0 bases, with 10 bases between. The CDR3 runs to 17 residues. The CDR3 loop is CASSLGQTSSGANVLTF. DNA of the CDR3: TGTGCCAGCAGCTTGGGACAGACTAGCTCTGGGGCCAACGTCCTGACTTTC.

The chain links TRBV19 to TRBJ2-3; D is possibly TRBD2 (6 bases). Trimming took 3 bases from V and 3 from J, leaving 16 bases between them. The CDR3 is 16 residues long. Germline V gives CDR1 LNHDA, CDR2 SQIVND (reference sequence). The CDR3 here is CASSIFAGGMTDTQYF. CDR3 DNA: TGTGCCAGTAGTATTTTTGCAGGAGGGATGACAGATACGCAGTATTTT.

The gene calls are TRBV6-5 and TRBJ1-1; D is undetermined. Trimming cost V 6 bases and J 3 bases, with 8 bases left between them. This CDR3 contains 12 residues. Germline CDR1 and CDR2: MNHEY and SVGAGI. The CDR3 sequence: CASRGGYTEAFF. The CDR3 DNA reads TGTGCCAGCAGAGGTGGGTACACTGAAGCTTTCTTT.

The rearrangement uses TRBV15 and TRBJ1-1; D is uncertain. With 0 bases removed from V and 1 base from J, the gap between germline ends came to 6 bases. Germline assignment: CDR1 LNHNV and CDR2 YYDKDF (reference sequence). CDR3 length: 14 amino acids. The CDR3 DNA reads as TGTGCCACCAGCAGAGATCTAACGAACACTGAAGCTTTCTTT. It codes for CATSRDLTNTEAFF.

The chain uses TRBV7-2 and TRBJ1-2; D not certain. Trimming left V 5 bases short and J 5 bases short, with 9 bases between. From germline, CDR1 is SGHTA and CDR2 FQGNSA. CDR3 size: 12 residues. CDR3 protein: CASSPVTYGYTF. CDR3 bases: TGTGCCAGCAGCCCAGTCACGTATGGCTACACCTTC.

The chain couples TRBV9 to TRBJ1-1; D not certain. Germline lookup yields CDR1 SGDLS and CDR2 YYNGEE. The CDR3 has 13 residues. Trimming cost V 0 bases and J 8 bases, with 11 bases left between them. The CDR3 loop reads CASSVAQRSEAFF. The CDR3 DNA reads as TGTGCCAGCAGCGTAGCCCAAAGAAGCGAAGCTTTCTTT. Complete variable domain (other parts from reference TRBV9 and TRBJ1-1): DSGVTQTPKHLITATGQRVTLRCSPRSGDLSVYWYQQSLDQGLQFLIQYYNGEERAKGNILERFSAQQFPDLHSELNLSSLELGDSALYFCASSVAQRSEAFFGQGTRLTVV.

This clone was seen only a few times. The CDR3 nucleotides are TGTGCCAGCAGTGACGCCGGGACAGGGGGCCCAGATACGCAGTATTTT. Translated, it gives CASSDAGTGGPDTQYF. The gene calls are TRBV6-4 and TRBJ2-3; 12 bases fit TRBD1. CDR3 length equals 16 residues. From germline, CDR1 is MRHNA and CDR2 SNTAGT. The junction had 4 bases not matched to a gene; V was cut back by 2 bases and J by 4 bases.

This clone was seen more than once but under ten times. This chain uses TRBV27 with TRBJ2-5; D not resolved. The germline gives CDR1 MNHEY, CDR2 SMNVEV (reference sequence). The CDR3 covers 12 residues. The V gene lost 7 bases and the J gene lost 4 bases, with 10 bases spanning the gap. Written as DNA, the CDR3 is TGTGCCAGCAACCCTGAGAGAGAGACCCAGTACTTC. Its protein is CASNPERETQYF.

The CDR3 reads CASSRSSGSRTDTQYF. CDR3 DNA sequence: TGTGCCAGCAGCCGATCCAGCGGGAGTCGCACAGATACGCAGTATTTT. The chain uses TRBV4-2 and TRBJ2-3, with 8 bases identical to TRBD2. Germline CDR1 reads LGHNA; CDR2 reads YNFKEQ. V gave up 4 bases and J gave up 1 base; unmatched junction bases: 7. This CDR3 is built from 16 residues.

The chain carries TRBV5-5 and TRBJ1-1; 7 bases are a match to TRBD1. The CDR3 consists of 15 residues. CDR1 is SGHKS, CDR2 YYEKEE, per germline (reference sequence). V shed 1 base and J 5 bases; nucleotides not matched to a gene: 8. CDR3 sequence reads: CASSLSRGIATEAFF. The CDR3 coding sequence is TGTGCCAGCAGCTTGTCCAGGGGGATTGCGACTGAAGCTTTCTTT.